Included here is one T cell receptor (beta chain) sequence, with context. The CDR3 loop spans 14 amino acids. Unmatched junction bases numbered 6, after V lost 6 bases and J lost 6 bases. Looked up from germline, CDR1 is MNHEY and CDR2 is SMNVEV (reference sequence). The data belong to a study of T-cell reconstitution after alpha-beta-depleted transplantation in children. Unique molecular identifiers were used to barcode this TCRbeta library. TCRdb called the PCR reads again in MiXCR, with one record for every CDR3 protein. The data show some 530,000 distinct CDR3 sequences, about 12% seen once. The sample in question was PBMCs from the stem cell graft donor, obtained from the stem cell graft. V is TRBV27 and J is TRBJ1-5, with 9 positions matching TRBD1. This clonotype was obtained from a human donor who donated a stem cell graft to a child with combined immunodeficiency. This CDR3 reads CASSWTGEFQPQHF. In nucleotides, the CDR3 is TGTGCCAGCAGCTGGACAGGGGAATTTCAGCCCCAGCATTTT.